Listed below are T cell receptor beta chains from one sample, sequenced in a study of T cells in Graves' hyperthyroidism and ophthalmopathy. TCRdb recomputed calls from the multiplex PCR reads with MiXCR, one row per CDR3 protein. The table has 270,000 or so distinct CDR3 sequences, nearly 15% seen once; the top ten hold about 30%. Specimen: blood. The receptors originated from a woman aged 45-65 years with Graves' hyperthyroidism that later progressed to Graves' ophthalmopathy. The CDR3 runs from the conserved cysteine through the conserved F or W. The D gene is left open where the match is weak. Size values are once, few and many counts, or a class for expanded clones, and some rows have none.

TRBJ1-2 TRBV18 NA TRBD1 CASSRSGTGSAGYTF TGTGCCAGCTCGCGCTCCGGGACAGGGTCGGCAGGCTACACCTTC
TRBJ2-7 TRBV28 many NA CASSLIAGTYEQYF TGTGCCAGCAGTTTAATAGCAGGGACGTACGAGCAGTACTTC
TRBJ1-3 TRBV3-1 NA TRBD1 CASSYGTGPGNTIYF TGTGCCAGCAGCTATGGGACAGGGCCTGGAAACACCATATATTTT
TRBJ1-5 TRBV6-1 many TRBD1 CASSSAWTGGAEQPQHF TGTGCCAGCAGTTCCGCTTGGACAGGGGGCGCGGAGCAGCCCCAGCATTTT
TRBJ2-6 TRBV7-8 many NA CASSFPRVGSGANVLTF TGTGCCAGCAGCTTCCCACGTGTGGGGTCTGGGGCCAACGTCCTGACTTTC
TRBJ2-7 TRBV20-1 many TRBD2 CSAGGTISYEQYF TGCAGTGCTGGGGGGACTATCTCCTACGAGCAGTACTTC
TRBJ2-1 TRBV2 many TRBD2 CASASGRVNNEQFF TGTGCCAGCGCCTCAGGGAGGGTCAACAATGAGCAGTTCTTC
TRBJ1-1 TRBV9 few TRBD1 CASSARGSFTEAFF TGTGCCAGCAGCGCCAGGGGGTCGTTCACTGAAGCTTTCTTT
TRBJ1-2 TRBV19 NA TRBD1 CASSIKGDRSGYTF TGTGCCAGTAGTATCAAAGGGGACAGGAGCGGCTACACCTTC
TRBJ2-1 TRBV7-2 many NA CASSPMGDGVSYNEQFF TGTGCCAGCAGCCCAATGGGGGACGGCGTCTCCTACAATGAGCAGTTCTTC
TRBJ2-1 TRBV18 many NA CASSQQSTYNEQFF TGTGCCAGCTCTCAACAGAGTACCTACAATGAGCAGTTCTTC
TRBJ1-1 TRBV28 NA TRBD1 CASSSPGTGGTEAFF TGTGCCAGCAGTTCCCCCGGGACAGGGGGCACTGAAGCTTTCTTT
TRBJ1-5 TRBV20-1 many TRBD1 CSAQTGAASNQPQHF TGCAGTGCGCAGACAGGGGCAGCGAGCAATCAGCCCCAGCATTTT
TRBJ2-1 TRBV19 NA NA CAIGRDEQFF TGTGCCATCGGAAGGGATGAGCAGTTCTTC
TRBJ2-1 TRBV2 NA NA CASSLFLVGEQSF TGTGCCAGCAGTCTGTTTTTGGTGGGTGAGCAGTCCTTC
TRBJ2-4 TRBV12-3/TRBV12-4 NA NA CASSLGRTKNIQYF TGTGCCAGCAGTTTAGGTAGGACCAAAAACATTCAGTACTTC
TRBJ2-7 TRBV5-6 NA NA CASSLGDNNEQYF TGTGCCAGCAGCTTGGGGGATAACAACGAGCAGTACTTC
TRBJ2-7 TRBV6-1 few NA CASSYVTRSYEQYF TGTGCCAGCAGTTATGTGACACGCTCCTACGAGCAGTACTTC
TRBJ1-5 TRBV28 few NA CASSLGFMAQHF TGTGCCAGCAGTTTAGGGTTTATGGCCCAGCATTTT
TRBJ2-1 TRBV11-3 NA NA CASSSVVNEQFF TGTGCCAGCAGCTCGGTAGTAAATGAGCAGTTCTTC
TRBJ2-5 TRBV27 many NA CASSFRPGEIGETQYF TGTGCCAGCAGTTTTCGGCCAGGGGAGATAGGAGAGACCCAGTACTTC
TRBJ2-7 TRBV7-9 many NA CASSSRGFAEQYF TGTGCCAGCAGCTCGAGGGGATTTGCCGAGCAGTACTTC
TRBJ2-5 TRBV3-1 many TRBD2 CASSQPGLAGRQETQYF TGTGCCAGCAGCCAACCCGGACTAGCTGGCCGCCAAGAGACCCAGTACTTC
TRBJ2-1 TRBV9 NA TRBD2 CASSVVSSGSSNEQFF TGTGCCAGCAGCGTAGTTTCTAGCGGGAGTAGCAATGAGCAGTTCTTC
TRBJ2-1 TRBV7-8 many TRBD2 CASTSWTSGLNEQFF TGTGCCAGCACATCGTGGACTAGCGGGTTAAATGAGCAGTTCTTC
TRBJ1-5 TRBV27 many NA CASSLIGGSGQPQHF TGTGCCAGCAGTTTAATAGGGGGTTCGGGTCAGCCCCAGCATTTT